Presented here are 5 T cell receptor beta chains from one specimen sequenced in a study of blood T cells in healthy people across ages. A second 7 to 11 cycle PCR used barcoded and J-beta primers. TCRdb independently ran MiXCR on the 5' RACE reads; one entry per CDR3 protein. Of 910,000 or so distinct CDR3 sequences listed, about 53% are singletons. What was sequenced was blood. These receptors all stem from a woman in her sixties or seventies in good health.

V is TRBV7-6 and J is TRBJ2-1; 8 bases map to TRBD2. The CDR3 is 15 amino acids. V dropped 5 bases and J dropped 3; count of bases not matched to a gene: 6. CDR1 SGHVS and CDR2 FNYEAQ come from the germline V gene. CDR3: CASSARTSSYNEQFF. The DNA for the CDR3 is TGTGCCAGCAGCGCGAGGACTAGCAGCTACAATGAGCAGTTCTTC.

This clonotype was seen once. V is TRBV20-1 and J is TRBJ2-7, with D possibly called TRBD1 or TRBD2 (5 bases each). Germline V gene sequence: CDR1 DFQATT, CDR2 SNEGSKA (reference sequence). V was clipped by 3 bases and J by 0 bases, with 9 bases between them. The CDR3 runs 13 residues. CDR3 protein: CSARGPHSYEQYF. CDR3 DNA: TGCAGTGCTAGGGGACCTCACTCCTACGAGCAGTACTTC.

The chain employs TRBV7-2 and TRBJ2-7, with D possibly being TRBD2 (6 bases). The germline CDR1 and CDR2 sequences are SGHTA and FQGNSA. V was pared by 5 bases and J by 1 base, with 18 bases between. The CDR3 runs to 16 residues. The CDR3 loop is CASSLLGSSGSYEQYF. The CDR3 DNA reads TGTGCCAGCAGCCTCCTGGGGAGTAGCGGATCCTACGAGCAGTACTTC.

This chain links TRBV7-2 with TRBJ2-1; 7 nucleotides line up with TRBD2. CDR3 length: 15 amino acids. V shed 4 bases, J shed 7 bases, and the junction held 10 bases outside the gene matches. CDR1 is SGHTA, CDR2 FQGNSA, per germline. The CDR3 is CASSSSGIGVNEQFF. As DNA, the CDR3 is TGTGCCAGCAGCTCGAGCGGGATTGGAGTTAATGAGCAGTTCTTC.

The chain links TRBV11-2 to TRBJ2-1; possible D gene TRBD2, 6 bases. Trimming stripped 6 bases from V and 10 bases from J, with 13 bases between. CDR1 is SGHAT and CDR2 is FQNNGV in the germline V gene. The CDR3 contains 12 residues. The CDR3 DNA sequence: TGTGCCAGCAGAAAAACCGGGGGAGAGCAGTTCTTC. It specifies CASRKTGGEQFF. Looking up the rest from reference TRBV11-2 and TRBJ2-1 gives the full variable domain: EAGVAQSPRYKIIEKRQSVAFWCNPISGHATLYWYQQILGQGPKLLIQFQNNGVVDDSQLPKDRFSAERLKGVDSTLKIQPAKLEDSAVYLCASRKTGGEQFFGPGTRLTVL.